These 8 T cell receptor beta chains originate from one sample sequenced in a study of blood T cell repertoires in COVID-19 (dated by TCRdb to 2020 to 2022). Library creation used the immunoSEQ multiplex PCR assay. TCRdb carries this immuneACCESS record with in-frame sequences only. Its versions omit some clonotypes, under half of them owing to an unresolved V gene in the studies checked, with the rest unexplained. The sample data list about 23,000 clones, and over 75% of these were observed just once. The ten largest clones add up to about a fifth of the sample. The sequenced sample consisted of peripheral blood. Receptors originate from a woman at least 80 years old with acute or convalescent COVID-19.

The J gene is TRBJ1-3, the V gene TRBV27; 8 positions match TRBD1. CDR1 and CDR2 (germline): MNHEY, SMNVEV (reference sequence). V gave up 6 bases and J gave up 2 bases; unmatched junction bases: 12. This CDR3 comprises 17 residues. In DNA form, the CDR3 reads TGTGCCAGCAGGAGGACAGGGTGGGGAGACCCTGGAAACACCATATATTTT. Translated, it gives CASRRTGWGDPGNTIYF.

V is TRBV6-5 and J is TRBJ2-7, with D possibly being TRBD2 (5 bases). Trimming removed 10 bases at V and 3 bases at J, with 7 bases between. The CDR3 runs to 10 residues. CDR1 and CDR2 (germline): MNHEY, SVGAGI. The CDR3 region has the DNA TGTGCCACAGGACTCTACGAGCAGTACTTC. This gives the protein CATGLYEQYF.

This sequence joins TRBV12-3 or TRBV12-4 and TRBJ2-1, with 7 bases that match TRBD1. This CDR3 is 13 amino acids long. The V and J ends lost 6 bases and 1 base, in that order; junction bases with no gene match: 0. CDR3 loop: CASRTGSYNEQFF. CDR3 DNA sequence: TGTGCCAGCAGGACAGGGTCCTACAATGAGCAGTTCTTC.

The chain joins TRBV7-9 to TRBJ1-1, with TRBD1 matching over 8 bases. V trimming: 3 bases; J trimming: 1 base; junction bases outside the gene matches: 1. The CDR3 is made up of 14 amino acids. Germline loops: CDR1 SEHNR, CDR2 FQNEAQ (reference sequence). The CDR3, as DNA: TGTGCCAGCAGCTTTGGACAGGGGAACACTGAAGCTTTCTTT. Its translation is CASSFGQGNTEAFF.

Here the CDR3 DNA reads TGTGCCAGCAGCTTGGTGCAGGGCGACTATGGCTACACCTTC. This encodes CASSLVQGDYGYTF. The chain joins TRBV5-4 to TRBJ1-2; the D gene is possibly TRBD1 (5 bases). V dropped 0 bases and J dropped 3 bases, with 9 bases sitting between them. This CDR3 is 14 amino acids long. CDR1 SGHNT and CDR2 YYREEE come from the germline V gene (reference sequence).

J is TRBJ2-7 and V is TRBV14; a possible D gene is TRBD1 (5 bases). Trimming removed 4 bases from V and 2 bases from J, with 9 bases in between. The germline V gene encodes CDR1 SGHDN and CDR2 FVKESK. The CDR3 is made up of 13 amino acids. The CDR3 spells CASSRQRTYEQYF. CDR3 bases: TGTGCCAGCAGCCGACAGAGAACCTACGAGCAGTACTTC. Variable domain in full (rest from reference TRBV14 and TRBJ2-7): EAGVTQFPSHSVIEKGQTVTLRCDPISGHDNLYWYRRVMGKEIKFLLHFVKESKQDESGMPNNRFLAERTGGTYSTLKVQPAELEDSGVYFCASSRQRTYEQYFGPGTRLTVT.

The chain employs TRBV2 and TRBJ1-5; D is uncertain. Germline values: CDR1 SNHLY, CDR2 FYNNEI. This CDR3 region has 12 residues. The V end was cut by 7 bases, the J end by 9 bases, with 13 bases between. Here the CDR3 DNA reads TGTGCCAGCACCTTACCACGGGGGCCCCAGCATTTT. Translating gives CASTLPRGPQHF.

V is TRBV10-3 and J is TRBJ1-1, with D hard to call. V dropped 3 bases and J dropped 4 bases, with 9 bases sitting between them. The germline V gene encodes CDR1 ENHRY and CDR2 SYGVKD. There are 13 residues in the CDR3. CDR3 sequence (DNA): TGTGCCATCAGTGACAATTCGGTCACTGAAGCTTTCTTT. This encodes CAISDNSVTEAFF.